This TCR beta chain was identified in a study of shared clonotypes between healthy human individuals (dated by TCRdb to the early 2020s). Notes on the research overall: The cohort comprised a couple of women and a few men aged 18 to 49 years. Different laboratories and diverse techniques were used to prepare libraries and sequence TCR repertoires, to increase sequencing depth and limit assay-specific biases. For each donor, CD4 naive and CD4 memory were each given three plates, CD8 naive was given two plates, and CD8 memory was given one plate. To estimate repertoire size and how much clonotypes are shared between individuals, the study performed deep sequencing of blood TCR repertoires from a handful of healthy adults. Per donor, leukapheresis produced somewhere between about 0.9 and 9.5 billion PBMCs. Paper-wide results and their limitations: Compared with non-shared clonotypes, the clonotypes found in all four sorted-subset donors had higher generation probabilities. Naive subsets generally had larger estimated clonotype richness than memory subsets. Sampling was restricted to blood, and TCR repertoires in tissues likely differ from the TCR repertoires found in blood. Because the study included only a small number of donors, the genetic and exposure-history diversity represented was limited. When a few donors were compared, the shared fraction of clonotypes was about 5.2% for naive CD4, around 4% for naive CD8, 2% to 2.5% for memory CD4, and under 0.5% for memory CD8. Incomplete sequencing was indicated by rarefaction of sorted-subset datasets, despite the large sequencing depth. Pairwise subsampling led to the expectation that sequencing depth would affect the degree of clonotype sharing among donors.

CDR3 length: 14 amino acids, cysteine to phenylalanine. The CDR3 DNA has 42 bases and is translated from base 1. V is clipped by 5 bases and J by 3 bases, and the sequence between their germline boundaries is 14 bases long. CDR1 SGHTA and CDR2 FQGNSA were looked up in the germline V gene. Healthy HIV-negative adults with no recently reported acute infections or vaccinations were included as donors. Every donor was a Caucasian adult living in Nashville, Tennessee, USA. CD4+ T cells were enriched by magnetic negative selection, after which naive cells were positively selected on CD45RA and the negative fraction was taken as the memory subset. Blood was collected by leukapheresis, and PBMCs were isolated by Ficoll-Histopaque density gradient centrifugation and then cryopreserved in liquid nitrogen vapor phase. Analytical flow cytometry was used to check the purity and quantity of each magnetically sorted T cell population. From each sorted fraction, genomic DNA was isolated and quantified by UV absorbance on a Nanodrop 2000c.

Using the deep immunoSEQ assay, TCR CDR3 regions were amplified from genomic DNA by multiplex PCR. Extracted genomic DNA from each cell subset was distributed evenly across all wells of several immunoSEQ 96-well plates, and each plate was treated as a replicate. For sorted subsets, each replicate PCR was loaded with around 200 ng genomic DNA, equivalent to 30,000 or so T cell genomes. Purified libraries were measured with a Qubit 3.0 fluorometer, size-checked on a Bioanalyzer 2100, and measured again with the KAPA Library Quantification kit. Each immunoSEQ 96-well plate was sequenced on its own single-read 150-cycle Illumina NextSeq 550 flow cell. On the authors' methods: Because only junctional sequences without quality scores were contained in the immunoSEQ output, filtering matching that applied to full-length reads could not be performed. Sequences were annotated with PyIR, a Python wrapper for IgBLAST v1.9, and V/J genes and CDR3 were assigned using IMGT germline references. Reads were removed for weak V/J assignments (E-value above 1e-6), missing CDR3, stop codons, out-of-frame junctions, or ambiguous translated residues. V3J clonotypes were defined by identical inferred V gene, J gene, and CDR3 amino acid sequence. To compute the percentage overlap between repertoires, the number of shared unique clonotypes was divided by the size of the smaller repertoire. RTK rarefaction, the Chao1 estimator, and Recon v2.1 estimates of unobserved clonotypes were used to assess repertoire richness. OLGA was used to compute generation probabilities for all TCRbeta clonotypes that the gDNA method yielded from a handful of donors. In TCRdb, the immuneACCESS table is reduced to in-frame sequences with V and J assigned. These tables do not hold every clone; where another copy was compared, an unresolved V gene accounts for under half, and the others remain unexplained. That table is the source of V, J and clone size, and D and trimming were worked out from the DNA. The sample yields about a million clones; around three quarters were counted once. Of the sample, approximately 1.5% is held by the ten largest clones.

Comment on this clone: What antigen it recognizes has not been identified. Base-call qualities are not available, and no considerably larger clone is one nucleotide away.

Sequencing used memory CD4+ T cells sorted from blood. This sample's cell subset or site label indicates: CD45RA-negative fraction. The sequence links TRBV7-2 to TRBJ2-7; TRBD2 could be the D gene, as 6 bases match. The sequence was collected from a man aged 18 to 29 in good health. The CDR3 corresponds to CASSRTAGLYEQYF. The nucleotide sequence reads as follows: TGTGCCAGCAGCCGGACTGCGGGACTCTACGAGCAGTACTTC.